This T cell receptor beta chain was observed in a study of T-cell memory formation after mild COVID-19. Turning to the study itself: Largely donor-specific TCR clusters were found. Whole-study results and caveats: Among clones peaking at day 37 in the second wave, SARS-CoV-2 specificity remained unconfirmed. Pre-infection memory harbored some responding clones, suggesting cross-reactive memory joined.

The CDR3 has 12 residues. Germline lookup yields CDR1 MNHEY and CDR2 SVGAGI. With 0 bases removed from V and 7 bases from J, the gap between germline ends came to 6 bases. TCRalpha and TCRbeta libraries used 5'RACE with constant-segment primers and UMIs. TCRdb reprocessed the 5' RACE reads via MiXCR and lists one record per CDR3 protein. In the table there are about 400,000 distinct CDR3 sequences, about 17% of which are singletons. Of note for this clonotype: Antigen unknown.

The sequence came from a man aged 18 to 30 who had mild COVID-19 (a few samples of this study predate the infection). Cell type and time point are not known. The specimen sequenced was PBMCs or a T cell subset sorted from them (not recorded which). The rearrangement links TRBV6-5 to TRBJ1-1; no clear D. DNA of the CDR3: TGTGCCAGCAGTTACTCGGGTAATGAAGCTTTCTTT. This translates into CASSYSGNEAFF.